This T cell receptor beta chain was recovered during a study of cytotoxic CD8 clonotypes in ibrutinib-treated CLL. Study results and caveats: Clonality, elevated at ibrutinib response, dropped back toward baseline at progression.

V was pared by 5 bases and J by 4 bases, with 11 bases between. The CDR3 has 13 residues. Germline CDR1 MNHEY, CDR2 SMNVEV (reference sequence). This clone was recorded only once. Its antigen is unidentified. TCRdb keeps only in-frame clones here, not all; method: immunoSEQ multiplex PCR. The sample comprises roughly 250,000 clones, 70% of which are singletons, and roughly 15% rests with the top ten. This chain uses TRBV27 with TRBJ1-2, with D perhaps TRBD1 (5 bases). The receptor's source is a human donor with chronic lymphocytic leukemia. Sequences were derived from PBMCs, sampled after 24 months of ibrutinib treatment. For the CDR3, the DNA is TGTGCCAGCAGTCCCGGGACGGTCTATGGCTACACCTTC. This encodes CASSPGTVYGYTF.